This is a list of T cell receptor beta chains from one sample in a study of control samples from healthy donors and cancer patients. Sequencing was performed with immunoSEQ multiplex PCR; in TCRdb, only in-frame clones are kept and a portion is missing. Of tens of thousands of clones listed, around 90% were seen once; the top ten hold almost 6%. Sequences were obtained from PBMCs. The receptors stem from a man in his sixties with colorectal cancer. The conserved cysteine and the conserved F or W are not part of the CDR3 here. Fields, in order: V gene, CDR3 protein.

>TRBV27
ASSFGAGSYEQY
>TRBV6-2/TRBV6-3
ASSSGFMNTEAF
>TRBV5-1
ASSLAGVYEQY
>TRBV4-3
ASSQDRQYYEQY
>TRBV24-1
ATSDLGRGDADTQY
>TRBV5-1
ASSQRFGYT
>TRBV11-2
ASSPTGETQY
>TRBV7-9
ASSPRGANTEAF
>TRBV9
ASSAQGATNEKLF
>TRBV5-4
ASSPSGFASHEQY
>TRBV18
ASSLDKSGTGELF
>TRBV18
ASSPTELHNEQF